The clone carrying this T cell receptor (beta chain) came up many times. What it binds is not known. Every molecule of TCR cDNA had its own unique molecular identifier. MiXCR, applied by TCRdb to the 5' RACE reads, yields one record per CDR3 protein. The table lists about 100,000 distinct CDR3 sequences, under 4.5% of them singletons, with roughly 20% in the top ten. Time point given: sample taken at primary tumor resection. Whole RNA came from tumor, nontumor lung or frozen PBMC and was sequenced without being sorted. The source of the sample is a study of spatial heterogeneity in lung cancer. The wider study: On average, each unique TCR and UMI combination appeared more than ten times in raw reads. Broader study findings: Counts that tracked tumor mutation counts were those of expanded intratumoral alpha and beta TCRs.

Germline V gives CDR1 MNHEY, CDR2 SMNVEV (reference sequence). J lost 8 bases, V lost 5 bases, and 6 bases had no gene match. The CDR3 is 14 residues long. The specimen comprised lung tumor tissue, sampled at surgery. This receptor was obtained from a male donor with early-stage non-small cell lung cancer. V and J are TRBV27 and TRBJ1-6, with TRBD1 matching 7 bases. The CDR3 DNA sequence: TGTGCCAGCAGTAGGGACAGACAATATTCACCCCTCCACTTT. It yields the protein CASSRDRQYSPLHF.